This T cell receptor beta chain was profiled in a study of untreated major depressive disorder. Study-wide results and caveats: TRBV05-01 (Vbeta 5.1) usage was higher in CD4+ T cells of depressed patients than controls.

Patients had taken no psychiatric medication, including antidepressants, for at least 8 weeks before enrollment. Assay: immunoSEQ multiplex PCR; the TCRdb copy retains only in-frame clones and omits some. The sample carries 20,000 or so clones, more than 90% recorded once. This CDR3 is built from 15 residues. V lost 5 bases to trimming and J lost 4 bases, with 17 bases between them. Germline CDR1 SGHTA, CDR2 FQGNSA. In regard to this clone: Its antigen is currently unknown.

Specimen: CD4+ T cells from PBMCs. The chain has TRBV7-2 and TRBJ1-1; perhaps TRBD1 as D (5 bases). The receptor was derived from a woman aged 40 to 50 with major depressive disorder. The CDR3 bases are TGTGCCAGCAGCCTTGTATTCTGGCAGGGCACTGAAGCTTTCTTT. It specifies CASSLVFWQGTEAFF.